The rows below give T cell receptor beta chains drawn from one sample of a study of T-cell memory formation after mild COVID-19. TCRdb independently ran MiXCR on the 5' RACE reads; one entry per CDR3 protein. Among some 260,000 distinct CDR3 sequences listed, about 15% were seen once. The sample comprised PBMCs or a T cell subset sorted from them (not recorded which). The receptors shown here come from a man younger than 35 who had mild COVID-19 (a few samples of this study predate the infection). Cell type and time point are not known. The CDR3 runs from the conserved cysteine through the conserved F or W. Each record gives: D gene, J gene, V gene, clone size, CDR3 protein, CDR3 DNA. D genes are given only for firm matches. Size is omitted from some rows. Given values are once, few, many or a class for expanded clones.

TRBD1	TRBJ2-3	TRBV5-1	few	CASSLETGGRDTQYF	TGCGCCAGCAGCTTGGAGACAGGGGGTAGAGATACGCAGTATTTT
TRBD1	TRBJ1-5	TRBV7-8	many	CASSRDRSSYSNQPQHF	TGTGCCAGCAGTAGGGACAGGAGTTCTTATAGCAATCAGCCCCAGCATTTT
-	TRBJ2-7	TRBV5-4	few	CASSLGRAPWEQYF	TGTGCCAGCAGCTTGGGCCGGGCCCCCTGGGAGCAGTACTTC
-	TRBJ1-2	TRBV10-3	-	CAISESLANYGYTF	TGTGCCATCAGTGAGTCGTTGGCTAACTATGGCTACACCTTC
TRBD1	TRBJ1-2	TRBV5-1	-	CASSLDRGINGYTF	TGCGCCAGCAGTTTAGACAGGGGGATCAATGGCTACACCTTC
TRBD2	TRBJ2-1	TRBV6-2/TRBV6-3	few	CASTDTGTSGGLYNEQFF	TGTGCCAGCACTGATACCGGGACTAGCGGGGGGCTCTACAATGAGCAGTTCTTC
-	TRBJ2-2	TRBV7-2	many	CASRFHGLGNTGELFF	TGTGCCAGCAGGTTCCACGGGCTAGGGAACACCGGGGAGCTGTTTTTT
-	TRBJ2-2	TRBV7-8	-	CASRRGVGTGELFF	TGTGCCAGCAGAAGAGGGGTGGGCACCGGGGAGCTGTTTTTT
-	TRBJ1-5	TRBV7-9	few	CASSLGTGNNQPQHF	TGTGCCAGCAGCTTAGGAACAGGGAACAATCAGCCCCAGCATTTT
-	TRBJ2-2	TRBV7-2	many	CASSSLLDGLITGELFF	TGTGCCAGCAGCTCCCTACTGGACGGACTTATCACCGGGGAGCTGTTTTTT
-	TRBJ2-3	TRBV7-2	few	CASSLDVGASTDTQYF	TGTGCCAGCAGCTTAGACGTCGGGGCGAGCACAGATACGCAGTATTTT
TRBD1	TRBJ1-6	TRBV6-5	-	CASSPDRGRGRSPLHF	TGTGCCAGCAGCCCTGACAGGGGGCGCGGGAGGTCACCCCTCCACTTT
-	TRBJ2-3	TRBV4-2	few	CASSQGGTDVLKEQYF	TGTGCCAGCAGCCAAGGAGGGACGGATGTTCTAAAGGAGCAGTATTTT
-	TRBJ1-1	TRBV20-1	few	CSASGGLNTEAFF	TGCAGTGCTAGTGGGGGCCTGAACACTGAAGCTTTCTTT
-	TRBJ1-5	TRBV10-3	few	CAIRESGQPQHF	TGTGCCATCAGGGAATCAGGGCAGCCCCAGCATTTT
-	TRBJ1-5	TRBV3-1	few	CASRMEGTNQPQHF	TGTGCCAGCAGGATGGAGGGGACCAATCAGCCCCAGCATTTT
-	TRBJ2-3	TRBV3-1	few	CASSQGRRVFDTQYF	TGTGCCAGCAGCCAAGGGCGGAGGGTTTTTGATACGCAGTATTTT
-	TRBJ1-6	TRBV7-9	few	CASSLGSYNSPLHF	TGTGCCAGCAGCTTGGGATCCTATAATTCACCCCTCCACTTT
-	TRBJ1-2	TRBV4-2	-	CASSQAEYGYTF	TGTGCCAGCAGCCAAGCTGAGTATGGCTACACCTTC
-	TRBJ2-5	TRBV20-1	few	CSAGETQYF	TGCAGTGCTGGCGAGACCCAGTACTTC
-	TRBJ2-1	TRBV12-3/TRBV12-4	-	CASSADYYSYPFF	TGTGCCAGCAGCGCTGACTACTACTCTTACCCGTTCTTC
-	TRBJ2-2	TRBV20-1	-	CSAGGAGRTTGELFF	TGCAGTGCTGGAGGAGCAGGCAGGACCACCGGGGAGCTGTTTTTT
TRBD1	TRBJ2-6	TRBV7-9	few	CASSPRDRGRLISGANVLTF	TGTGCCAGCAGCCCCCGGGACAGGGGACGCTTAATCTCAGGGGCCAACGTCCTGACTTTC
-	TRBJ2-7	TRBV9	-	CASSPQTTSYEQYF	TGTGCCAGCAGCCCCCAGACTACCTCCTACGAGCAGTACTTC
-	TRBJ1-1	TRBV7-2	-	CASSPNRAQAEAFF	TGTGCCAGCAGCCCGAACAGGGCCCAGGCTGAAGCTTTCTTT
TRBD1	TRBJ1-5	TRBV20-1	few	CSASQGASSNQPQHF	TGCAGTGCTTCACAGGGGGCGAGTAGCAATCAGCCCCAGCATTTT
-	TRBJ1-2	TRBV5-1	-	CASSLAVGPDNYGYTF	TGCGCCAGCAGCTTGGCCGTGGGTCCGGATAACTATGGCTACACCTTC
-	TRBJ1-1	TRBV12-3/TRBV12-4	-	CASSLRQAEAFF	TGTGCCAGCAGCCTTAGACAGGCTGAAGCTTTCTTT
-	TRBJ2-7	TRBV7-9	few	CASSLDGEGRYEQYF	TGTGCCAGCAGCTTAGATGGCGAGGGTCGCTACGAGCAGTACTTC
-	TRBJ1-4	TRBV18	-	CASSPQGHLANEKLFF	TGTGCCAGCTCACCACAGGGACACCTTGCTAATGAAAAACTGTTTTTT
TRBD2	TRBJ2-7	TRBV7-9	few	CASRYSGGHEQYF	TGTGCCAGCAGATACAGCGGGGGTCACGAGCAGTACTTC
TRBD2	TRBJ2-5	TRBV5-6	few	CASSPRTSVETQYF	TGTGCCAGCAGTCCCCGGACTAGCGTCGAGACCCAGTACTTC
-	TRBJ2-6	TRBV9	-	CASSLRRGPGVSGANVLTF	TGTGCCAGCAGCCTAAGGAGGGGTCCCGGGGTCTCTGGGGCCAACGTCCTGACTTTC
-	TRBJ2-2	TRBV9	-	CASSGALLGRSTGELFF	TGTGCCAGCAGCGGAGCCCTCTTGGGGCGTTCCACCGGGGAGCTGTTTTTT
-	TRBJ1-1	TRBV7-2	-	CASSLVGGPETEAFF	TGTGCCAGCAGCTTAGTTGGGGGACCGGAGACTGAAGCTTTCTTT
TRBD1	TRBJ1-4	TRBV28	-	CASSPGQGGFEKLFF	TGTGCCAGCAGTCCGGGACAGGGTGGTTTTGAAAAACTGTTTTTT
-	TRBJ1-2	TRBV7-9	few	CASSQTNSGQRLSYGYTF	TGTGCCAGCAGCCAGACCAACTCCGGACAGAGGCTAAGCTATGGCTACACCTTC
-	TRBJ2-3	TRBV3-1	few	CASSQGPATTDTQYF	TGTGCCAGCAGCCAAGGACCCGCAACCACAGATACGCAGTATTTT
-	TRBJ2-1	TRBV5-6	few	CASSLGYRYNEQFF	TGTGCCAGCAGCTTGGGATACCGCTACAATGAGCAGTTCTTC
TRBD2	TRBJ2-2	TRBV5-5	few	CASSLKRGGDTGELFF	TGTGCCAGCAGCTTGAAAAGGGGAGGGGACACCGGGGAGCTGTTTTTT
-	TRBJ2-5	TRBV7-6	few	CASSRTLVVQETQYF	TGTGCCAGCAGTCGAACCCTGGTAGTCCAAGAGACCCAGTACTTC
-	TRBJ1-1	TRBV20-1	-	CSAVDFQGNTEAFF	TGCAGTGCAGTAGACTTTCAGGGAAACACTGAAGCTTTCTTT
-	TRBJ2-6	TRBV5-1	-	CASRPPAVPGANVLTF	TGCGCCAGCAGACCTCCAGCAGTCCCTGGGGCCAACGTCCTGACTTTC
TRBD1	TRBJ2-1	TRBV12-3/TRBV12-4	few	CASRTGTGSSYNEQFF	TGTGCCAGCAGAACCGGGACAGGGAGCTCCTACAATGAGCAGTTCTTC
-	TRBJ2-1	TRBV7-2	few	CASSLASLNNEQFF	TGTGCCAGCAGCTTAGCTTCACTAAACAATGAGCAGTTCTTC
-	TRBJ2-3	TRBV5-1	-	CASSLDGGITDTQYF	TGCGCCAGCAGCTTGGATGGGGGAATCACAGATACGCAGTATTTT
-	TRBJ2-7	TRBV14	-	CASSIRGPTSYEQYF	TGTGCCAGCAGCATCAGGGGTCCTACCTCCTACGAGCAGTACTTC
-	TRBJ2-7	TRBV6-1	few	CATEPGTSLYEQYF	TGTGCCACCGAGCCCGGGACAAGTCTCTACGAGCAGTACTTC
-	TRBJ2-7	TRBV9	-	CASQTGTYEQYF	TGTGCCAGCCAAACAGGGACCTACGAGCAGTACTTC